The present T cell receptor beta chain was sequenced within a study of response to subunit inactivated influenza vaccine. From the RT-PCR reads, TCRdb called clonotypes with MiXCR, one entry per CDR3 protein. Among 650,000 to 800,000 distinct CDR3 sequences listed, 18% were seen once. In germline, CDR1 is LGHNA, CDR2 YSLEER. V was shortened by 6 bases and J by 9 bases, with 12 bases between the two germline ends. The CDR3 contains 12 residues. This chain connects TRBV4-3 to TRBJ2-1; D is possibly TRBD2 (7 bases). The clonotype was recovered from a man aged 50-60 years who received an inactivated influenza vaccine. This specimen consisted of PBMCs from blood, obtained roughly 5 days after vaccination. The CDR3 region has the DNA TGCGCCAGCAGGGGGGGGGGCTCTGAGCAGTTCTTC. Its translation: CASRGGGSEQFF.